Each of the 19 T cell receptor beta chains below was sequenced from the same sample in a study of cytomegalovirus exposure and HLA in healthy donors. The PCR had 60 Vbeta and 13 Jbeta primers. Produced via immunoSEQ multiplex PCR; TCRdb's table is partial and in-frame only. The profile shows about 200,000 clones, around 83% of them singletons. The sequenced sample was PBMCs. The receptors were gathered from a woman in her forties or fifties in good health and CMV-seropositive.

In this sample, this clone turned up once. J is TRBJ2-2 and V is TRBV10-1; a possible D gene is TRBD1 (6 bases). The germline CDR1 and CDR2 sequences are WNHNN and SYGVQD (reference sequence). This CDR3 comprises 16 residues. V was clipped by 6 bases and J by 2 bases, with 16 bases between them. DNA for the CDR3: TGCGCCAGCAGACCCCGTAAGGGGGTCAACACCGGGGAGCTGTTTTTT. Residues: CASRPRKGVNTGELFF.

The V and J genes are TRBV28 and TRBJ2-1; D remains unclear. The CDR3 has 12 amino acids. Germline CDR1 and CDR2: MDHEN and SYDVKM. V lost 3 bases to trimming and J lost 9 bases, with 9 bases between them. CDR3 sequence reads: CASSLSVCEQFF. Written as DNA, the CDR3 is TGTGCCAGCAGTTTGAGCGTGTGTGAGCAGTTCTTC.

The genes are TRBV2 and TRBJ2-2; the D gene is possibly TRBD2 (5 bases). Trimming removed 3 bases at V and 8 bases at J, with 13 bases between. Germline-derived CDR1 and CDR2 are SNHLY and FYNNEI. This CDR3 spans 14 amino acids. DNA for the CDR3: TGTGCCAGCAGTGATTCTGGATTAGCGGGGGAGCTGTTTTTT. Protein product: CASSDSGLAGELFF.

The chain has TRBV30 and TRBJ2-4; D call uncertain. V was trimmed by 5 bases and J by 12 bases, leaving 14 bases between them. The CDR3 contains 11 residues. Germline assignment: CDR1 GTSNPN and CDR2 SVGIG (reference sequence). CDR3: CAWGGNRSQYF. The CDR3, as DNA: TGTGCCTGGGGTGGGAACAGAAGTCAGTACTTC.

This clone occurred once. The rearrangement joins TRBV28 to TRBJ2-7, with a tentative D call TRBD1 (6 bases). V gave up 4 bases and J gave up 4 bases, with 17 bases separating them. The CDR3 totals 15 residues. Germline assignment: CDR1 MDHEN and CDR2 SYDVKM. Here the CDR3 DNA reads TGTGCCAGCAGTTCACTTCAACAGGGTGGGTACGAGCAGTACTTC. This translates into CASSSLQQGGYEQYF.

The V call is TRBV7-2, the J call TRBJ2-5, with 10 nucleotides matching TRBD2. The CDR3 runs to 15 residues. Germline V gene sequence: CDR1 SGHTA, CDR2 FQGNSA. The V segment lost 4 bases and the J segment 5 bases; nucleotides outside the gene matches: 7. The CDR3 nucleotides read TGTGCCAGCAGCTCGAGCGGGGGGGCTTGGGAGACCCAGTACTTC. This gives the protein CASSSSGGAWETQYF.

The CDR3 DNA is TGTGCCAGTACTCCGGGACAGGGGGTCTCTGAAGCTTTCTTT. This sequence encodes CASTPGQGVSEAFF. The rearrangement joins TRBV6-5 to TRBJ1-1, with TRBD1 identical over 11 bases. CDR1 MNHEY and CDR2 SVGAGI come from the germline V gene. Losses at the gene ends were 9 bases for V and 6 bases for J; bases not matched to a gene: 9. The CDR3 totals 14 residues.

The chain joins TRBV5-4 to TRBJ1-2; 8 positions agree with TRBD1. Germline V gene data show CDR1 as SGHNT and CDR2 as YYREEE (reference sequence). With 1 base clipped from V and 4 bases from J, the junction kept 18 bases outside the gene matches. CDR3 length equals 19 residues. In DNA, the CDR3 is TGTGCCAGCAGCTTGTTTCGACCCAAGGCGGCAGGGGGCGTCTATGGCTACACCTTC. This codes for CASSLFRPKAAGGVYGYTF.

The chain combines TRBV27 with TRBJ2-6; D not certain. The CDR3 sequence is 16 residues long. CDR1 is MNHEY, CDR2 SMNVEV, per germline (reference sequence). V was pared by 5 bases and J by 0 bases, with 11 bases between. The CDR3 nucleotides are TGTGCCAGCAGTCCCCGGGTTACCTCTGGGGCCAACGTCCTGACTTTC. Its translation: CASSPRVTSGANVLTF.

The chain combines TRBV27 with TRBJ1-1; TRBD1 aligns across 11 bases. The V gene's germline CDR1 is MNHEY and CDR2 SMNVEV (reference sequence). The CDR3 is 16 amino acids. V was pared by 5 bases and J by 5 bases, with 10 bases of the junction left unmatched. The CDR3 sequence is CASSSLFGTGGTEAFF. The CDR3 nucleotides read TGTGCCAGCAGTAGCCTCTTCGGGACAGGGGGAACTGAAGCTTTCTTT.

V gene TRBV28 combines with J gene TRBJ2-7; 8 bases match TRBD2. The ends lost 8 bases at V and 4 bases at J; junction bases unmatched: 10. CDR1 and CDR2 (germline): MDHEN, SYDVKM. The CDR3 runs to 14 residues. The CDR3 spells CASLAGGPLYEQYF. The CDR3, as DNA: TGTGCCAGCCTGGCGGGGGGCCCATTGTACGAGCAGTACTTC.

CDR3 protein: CASSPPQGPYGYTF. The CDR3 nucleotides are TGTGCCAGCTCACCACCACAGGGGCCTTATGGCTACACCTTC. The chain is built from TRBV18 and TRBJ1-2; TRBD1 matches at 7 bases. Trimming cost V 0 bases and J 5 bases; bases outside gene matches: 3. CDR1 and CDR2 from the germline V gene are KGHSH and LQKENI. This CDR3 comprises 14 residues.

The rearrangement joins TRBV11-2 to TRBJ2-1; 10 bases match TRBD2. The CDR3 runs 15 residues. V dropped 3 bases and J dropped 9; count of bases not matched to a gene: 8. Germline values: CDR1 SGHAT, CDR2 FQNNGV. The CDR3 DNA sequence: TGTGCCAGCAGCTTTCAGGCTAGCGGGAGCGTTGAGCAGTTCTTC. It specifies CASSFQASGSVEQFF.

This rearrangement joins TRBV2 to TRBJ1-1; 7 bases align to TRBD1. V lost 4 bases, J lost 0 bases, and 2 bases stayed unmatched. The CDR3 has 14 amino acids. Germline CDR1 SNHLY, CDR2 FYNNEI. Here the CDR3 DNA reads TGTGCCAGCAGTGGACAGGGAATGAACACTGAAGCTTTCTTT. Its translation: CASSGQGMNTEAFF. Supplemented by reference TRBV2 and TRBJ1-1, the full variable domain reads EPEVTQTPSHQVTQMGQEVILRCVPISNHLYFYWYRQILGQKVEFLVSFYNNEISEKSEIFDDQFSVERPDGSNFTLKIRSTKLEDSAMYFCASSGQGMNTEAFFGQGTRLTVV.

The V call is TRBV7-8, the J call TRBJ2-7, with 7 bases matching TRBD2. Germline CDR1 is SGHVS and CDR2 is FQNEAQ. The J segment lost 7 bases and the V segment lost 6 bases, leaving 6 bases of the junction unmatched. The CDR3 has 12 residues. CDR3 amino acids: CASSSPGGEQYF. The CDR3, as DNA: TGTGCCAGCAGTTCCCCGGGGGGAGAGCAGTACTTC.

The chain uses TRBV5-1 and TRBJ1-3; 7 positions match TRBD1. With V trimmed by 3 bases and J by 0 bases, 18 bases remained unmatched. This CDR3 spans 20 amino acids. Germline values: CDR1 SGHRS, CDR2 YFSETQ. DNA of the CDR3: TGCGCCAGCAGCTCCCAACCGGGACAGCTATCACCTTTCTCTGGAAACACCATATATTTT. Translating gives CASSSQPGQLSPFSGNTIYF.

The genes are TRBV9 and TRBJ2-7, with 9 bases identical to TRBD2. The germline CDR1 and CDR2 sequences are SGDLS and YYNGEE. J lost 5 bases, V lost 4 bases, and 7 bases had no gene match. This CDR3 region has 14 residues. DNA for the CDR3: TGTGCCAGCAGCCCTAGCGGGACAACCGACGAGCAGTACTTC. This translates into CASSPSGTTDEQYF.

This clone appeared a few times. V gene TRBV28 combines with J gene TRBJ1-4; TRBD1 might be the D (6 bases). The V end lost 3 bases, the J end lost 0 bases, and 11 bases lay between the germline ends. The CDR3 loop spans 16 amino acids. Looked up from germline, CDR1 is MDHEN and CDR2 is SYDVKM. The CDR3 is CASSFRDKSTNEKLFF. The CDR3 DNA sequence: TGTGCCAGCAGTTTCCGGGACAAGTCAACTAATGAAAAACTGTTTTTT.

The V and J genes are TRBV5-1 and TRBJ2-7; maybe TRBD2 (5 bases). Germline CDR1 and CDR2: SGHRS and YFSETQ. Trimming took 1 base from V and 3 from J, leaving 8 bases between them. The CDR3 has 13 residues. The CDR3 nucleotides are TGCGCCAGCAGCTTGACAGCGGACTACGAGCAGTACTTC. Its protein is CASSLTADYEQYF.